A single sample gave rise to the 21 T cell receptor beta chains below, sequenced in a study of blood T cells in healthy people across ages. The use of a sample-barcoded 5' primer and a J-beta primer mix characterized a second PCR of about 6 to 12 cycles. TCRdb used MiXCR to reprocess the 5' RACE reads, holding one entry per CDR3 protein. The repertoire holds some 1 million distinct CDR3 sequences, with 45% as singletons. The specimen was blood. These receptors all come from a woman aged 60-75 years in good health.

Here the CDR3 DNA reads TGCAGTGCTCGAAGACTAGCGGGAGGCTATGAGCAGTTCTTC. Amino acids: CSARRLAGGYEQFF. V and J are TRBV20-1 and TRBJ2-1; 13 positions match TRBD2. CDR3 size: 14 residues. V was clipped by 5 bases and J by 8 bases; unmatched bases: 6. The germline CDR1 and CDR2 sequences are DFQATT and SNEGSKA (reference sequence).

This clonotype was counted only a few times. The V and J genes are TRBV4-1 and TRBJ2-5, with TRBD1 identical over 8 bases. After removal of 1 base from V and 11 bases from J, the junction contained 12 bases not matched to a gene. The CDR3 is 15 residues long. CDR1 and CDR2 from the germline V gene are MGHRA and YSYEKL. The CDR3: CASSQVGQVPPVQYF. CDR3 nucleotides: TGCGCCAGCAGCCAAGTGGGACAGGTTCCCCCAGTGCAGTACTTC.

V usage is TRBV25-1 and J usage is TRBJ2-2; the D is unclear. The CDR3 totals 16 residues. Germline assignment: CDR1 MGHDK and CDR2 SYGVNS. With 1 base removed from V and 2 bases from J, the gap between germline ends came to 11 bases. Here the CDR3 reads CASSESTTHNTGELFF. The CDR3 bases are TGTGCCAGCAGTGAATCGACAACCCATAACACCGGGGAGCTGTTTTTT.

The chain employs TRBV20-1 and TRBJ2-7, with 9 bases matching TRBD1. This CDR3 comprises 13 residues. V shed 7 bases and J 5 bases; nucleotides not matched to a gene: 9. Germline V gives CDR1 DFQATT, CDR2 SNEGSKA (reference sequence). The CDR3 nucleotides read TGCAGTGTTGGAGGACAGGGGTATGACGAGCAGTACTTC. Translated, it gives CSVGGQGYDEQYF.

The V and J genes are TRBV2 and TRBJ1-4; D might be TRBD1 (5 bases). This CDR3 is built from 14 residues. The V gene lost 6 bases and the J gene lost 5 bases, with 13 bases spanning the gap. The V gene's germline CDR1 is SNHLY and CDR2 FYNNEI. This chain's CDR3 is CASRIRDLNEKLFF. The CDR3 DNA sequence: TGTGCCAGCAGGATCAGGGATTTAAATGAAAAACTGTTTTTT. The whole variable domain, remainder taken from reference TRBV2 and TRBJ1-4, is EPEVTQTPSHQVTQMGQEVILRCVPISNHLYFYWYRQILGQKVEFLVSFYNNEISEKSEIFDDQFSVERPDGSNFTLKIRSTKLEDSAMYFCASRIRDLNEKLFFGSGTQLSVL.

A remark on this clonotype: At one of its ends the junction is not consistent with the germline gene, which may arise from a read error. This chain joins TRBV6-1 and TRBJ2-1; possibly TRBD2 for D (6 bases). The CDR3 spans 13 residues. CDR1 and CDR2 from the germline V gene are MNHNS and SASEGT. The CDR3 reads CASTERLESEQFF. The CDR3 DNA sequence: TGTGCCAGCACTGAACGACTAGAAAGTGAGCAGTTCTTC.

The chain carries TRBV20-1 and TRBJ2-1, with D perhaps given as TRBD1 or TRBD2 (5 bases each). Trimming cost V 5 bases and J 4 bases, with 15 bases left between them. The V gene's germline CDR1 is DFQATT and CDR2 SNEGSKA (reference sequence). CDR3 length equals 14 residues. The CDR3 sequence is CSAPGRTSYNEQFF. The CDR3 DNA is TGCAGTGCTCCGGGACGCACTAGTTACAATGAGCAGTTCTTC.

J is TRBJ2-4 and V is TRBV9, with TRBD2 as a possible D gene (7 bases). Trimming pared 4 bases from V and 0 bases from J, leaving 17 bases between. This CDR3 region has 17 residues. Germline V lookup: CDR1 SGDLS, CDR2 YYNGEE. CDR3 sequence: CASSPQGGGLAKNIQYF. The CDR3 nucleotides read TGTGCCAGCAGCCCTCAAGGGGGGGGGCTAGCCAAAAACATTCAGTACTTC. The variable domain in full, completed from reference TRBV9 and TRBJ2-4, reads DSGVTQTPKHLITATGQRVTLRCSPRSGDLSVYWYQQSLDQGLQFLIQYYNGEERAKGNILERFSAQQFPDLHSELNLSSLELGDSALYFCASSPQGGGLAKNIQYFGAGTRLSVL.

There are a few counts of this clonotype. The chain uses TRBV6-5 and TRBJ1-2; 12 nucleotides align to TRBD1. Germline lookup yields CDR1 MNHEY and CDR2 SVGAGI. Trimming cost V 1 base and J 5 bases; bases outside gene matches: 2. There are 15 residues in the CDR3. The CDR3 DNA sequence: TGTGCCAGCAGTTACTTGGGACAGGGGGCGTATGGCTACACCTTC. Protein sequence: CASSYLGQGAYGYTF.

The chain employs TRBV7-6 and TRBJ2-7; maybe TRBD2 (7 bases). V shed 5 bases and J shed 2 bases, with 10 bases lying between them. The CDR3 contains 13 residues. Germline-derived CDR1 and CDR2 are SGHVS and FNYEAQ. This CDR3 is CASSGGATYEQYF. Written as DNA, the CDR3 is TGTGCCAGCAGCGGGGGGGCAACCTACGAGCAGTACTTC.

The rearrangement links TRBV6-2 or TRBV6-3 to TRBJ2-1, with TRBD2 matching over 11 bases. This CDR3 is 15 amino acids long. Germline trimming cut 7 bases from V and 2 bases from J; bases unmatched to any gene: 4. Germline assignment: CDR1 MNHEY and CDR2 SVGEGT. CDR3: CASTQGLAAYNEQFF. For the CDR3, the DNA is TGTGCCAGCACTCAGGGACTAGCGGCCTACAATGAGCAGTTCTTC.

The chain couples TRBV5-4 to TRBJ2-7; D is unresolved. V was cut by 0 bases and J by 2 bases, with 6 bases left in between. The CDR3 is 13 amino acids. Germline values: CDR1 SGHNT, CDR2 YYREEE (reference sequence). The DNA of the CDR3 is TGTGCCAGCAGCTTGGACGCTGCCTACGAGCAGTACTTC. This encodes CASSLDAAYEQYF.

This clonotype appeared many times. The V call is TRBV29-1, the J call TRBJ1-2; D is uncertain. The V end was cut by 1 base, the J end by 6 bases, with 6 bases between. The CDR3 consists of 11 residues. The V gene's germline CDR1 is SQVTM and CDR2 ANQGSEA. The CDR3 protein is CSVEGLDGYTF. CDR3 DNA sequence: TGCAGCGTTGAAGGGTTGGATGGCTACACCTTC. Using reference TRBV29-1 and TRBJ1-2 for the parts outside the CDR3, the full variable domain is SAVISQKPSRDICQRGTSLTIQCQVDSQVTMMFWYRQQPGQSLTLIATANQGSEATYESGFVIDKFPISRPNLTFSTLTVSNMSPEDSSIYLCSVEGLDGYTFGSGTRLTVV.

The genes are TRBV18 and TRBJ2-5; 7 bases are shared with TRBD2. This CDR3 contains 15 residues. Germline lookup yields CDR1 KGHSH and CDR2 LQKENI. V lost 4 bases, J lost 5 bases, and 10 bases stayed unmatched. The CDR3 nucleotides are TGTGCCAGCTCACGAGAATGGTCTAGCGGTGAGACCCAGTACTTC. Its protein is CASSREWSSGETQYF. The variable domain in full, with the rest retrieved from reference TRBV18 and TRBJ2-5, is NAGVMQNPRHLVRRRGQEARLRCSPMKGHSHVYWYRQLPEEGLKFMVYLQKENIIDESGMPKERFSAEFPKEGPSILRIQQVVRGDSAAYFCASSREWSSGETQYFGPGTRLLVL.

The V call is TRBV6-5, the J call TRBJ2-1; D perhaps matches TRBD2 (6 bases). V gave up 0 bases and J gave up 4 bases, with 13 bases separating them. CDR1 and CDR2 from the germline V gene are MNHEY and SVGAGI. The CDR3 is made up of 16 amino acids. Here the CDR3 reads CASSYSLQRAYNEQFF. The CDR3 DNA is TGTGCCAGCAGTTACTCGTTACAGCGGGCGTACAATGAGCAGTTCTTC.

The chain recombines TRBV7-9 with TRBJ2-5; D gene ambiguous. In germline, CDR1 is SEHNR, CDR2 FQNEAQ (reference sequence). The V end was cut by 3 bases, the J end by 5 bases, with 19 bases between. This CDR3 is built from 16 residues. The CDR3 DNA sequence: TGTGCCAGCAGCTTCGTTTCTGGCCACACAACGGAGACCCAGTACTTC. Protein product: CASSFVSGHTTETQYF.

The genes are TRBV27 and TRBJ1-3; 10 bases are shared with TRBD1. This CDR3 is built from 14 residues. V lost 5 bases, J lost 2 bases, and 0 bases stayed unmatched. In germline, CDR1 is MNHEY, CDR2 SMNVEV (reference sequence). The CDR3, as DNA: TGTGCCAGCAGTGGGACAGGGGCTGGAAACACCATATATTTT. Protein product: CASSGTGAGNTIYF.

V and J are TRBV7-3 and TRBJ1-2; TRBD1 is a possible D gene (5 bases). In germline, CDR1 is SGHTA, CDR2 FQGTGA. The length of the CDR3 is 14 residues. The ends were cut back, 5 bases at V and 3 bases at J, with 13 bases in the middle. CDR3 residues: CASSLPGRDYGYTF. In DNA, the CDR3 is TGTGCCAGCAGCCTCCCGGGACGGGACTATGGCTACACCTTC.

This clonotype was found many times. V gene TRBV5-6 combines with J gene TRBJ2-5; tentative D call: TRBD1 (5 bases). CDR1 and CDR2 from the germline V gene are SGHDT and YYEEEE. The CDR3 has 17 residues. V dropped 4 bases and J dropped 7 bases, with 26 bases sitting between them. The CDR3 spells CASSRLRQGSRKGTQYF. The CDR3 DNA reads as TGTGCCAGCAGCCGCCTTAGGCAGGGTTCCCGCAAAGGGACCCAGTACTTC.

The rearrangement joins TRBV5-1 to TRBJ2-7; perhaps D is TRBD1 or TRBD2 (5 bases each). There are 13 residues in the CDR3. V was cut by 5 bases and J by 3 bases, with 12 bases left in between. The germline V gene encodes CDR1 SGHRS and CDR2 YFSETQ. The CDR3 region has the DNA TGCGCCAGCAGTAGGGACCACCGCTACGAGCAGTACTTC. It encodes CASSRDHRYEQYF.

V and J are TRBV12-3 or TRBV12-4 and TRBJ2-5; 8 positions agree with TRBD1. V shed 6 bases and J 11 bases; nucleotides not matched to a gene: 14. The CDR3 totals 14 residues. CDR3 nucleotide sequence: TGTGCCAGCAGGCCCGGGACAGGTTACAATGAGCAGTACTTC. Its translation is CASRPGTGYNEQYF.